This T cell receptor (beta chain) was identified during a study of molecular identifiers for immune sequencing clone quantification. Sorting selected naive CD8 T cells with a CD8+CD4-CCR7+CD45RA+ phenotype. This clonotype was detected many times. Library preparation followed earlier protocols using designated TCR primers. One entry per CDR3 protein, called by TCRdb with MiXCR from the PCR reads. The sample contains 85,000 to 100,000 distinct CDR3 sequences, approximately 25% of which appear only once. The sequence came from a human donor in good health. Some libraries in this study had Jurkat cell RNA spiked in. Sample: naive CD8+ T cells from blood, with Jurkat cell RNA spiked in. The subset: FACS-sorted CD8+CD4-CCR7+CD45RA+ naive T cells.

In nucleotides, the CDR3 is TGCAGTGCTAGAGATCCCTGGGCCCAGGCGACCCAGTACTTC. It translates to CSARDPWAQATQYF. The rearrangement uses TRBV20-1 and TRBJ2-5; no reliable D call. Deletions cut 0 bases from V and 7 bases from J, with 15 bases between. The CDR3 runs 14 residues. Germline CDR1 is DFQATT and CDR2 is SNEGSKA (reference sequence).